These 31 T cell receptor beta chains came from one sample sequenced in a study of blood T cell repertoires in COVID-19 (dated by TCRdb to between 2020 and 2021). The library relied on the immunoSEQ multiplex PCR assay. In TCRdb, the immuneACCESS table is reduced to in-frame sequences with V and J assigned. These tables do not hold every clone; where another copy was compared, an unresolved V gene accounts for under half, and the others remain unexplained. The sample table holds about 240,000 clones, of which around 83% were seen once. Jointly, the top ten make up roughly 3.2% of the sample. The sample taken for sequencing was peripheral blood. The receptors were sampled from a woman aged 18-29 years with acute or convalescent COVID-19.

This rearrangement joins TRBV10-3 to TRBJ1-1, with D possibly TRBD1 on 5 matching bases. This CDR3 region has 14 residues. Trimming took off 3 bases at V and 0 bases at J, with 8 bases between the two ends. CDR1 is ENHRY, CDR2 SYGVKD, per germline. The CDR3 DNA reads TGTGCCATCAGTGAAGGGGACTTGAACACTGAAGCTTTCTTT. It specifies CAISEGDLNTEAFF.

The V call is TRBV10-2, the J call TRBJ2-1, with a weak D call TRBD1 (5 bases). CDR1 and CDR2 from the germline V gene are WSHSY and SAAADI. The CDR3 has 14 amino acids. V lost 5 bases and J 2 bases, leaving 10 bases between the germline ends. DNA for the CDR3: TGCGCCAGCAGTCCCGCAGGGACCTACAATGAGCAGTTCTTC. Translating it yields CASSPAGTYNEQFF.

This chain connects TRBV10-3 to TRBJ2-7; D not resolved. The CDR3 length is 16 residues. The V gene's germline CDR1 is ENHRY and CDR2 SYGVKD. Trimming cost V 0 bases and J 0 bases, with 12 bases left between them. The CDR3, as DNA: TGTGCCATCAGTGAGTCCCAAGCGTGGAGCTCCTACGAGCAGTACTTC. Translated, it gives CAISESQAWSSYEQYF.

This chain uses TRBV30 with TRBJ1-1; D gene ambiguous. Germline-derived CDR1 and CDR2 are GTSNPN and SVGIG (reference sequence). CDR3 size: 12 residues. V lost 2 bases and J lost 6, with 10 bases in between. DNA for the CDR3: TGTGCCTGGAGTTGGGTGAGCGCTGAAGCTTTCTTT. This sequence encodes CAWSWVSAEAFF.

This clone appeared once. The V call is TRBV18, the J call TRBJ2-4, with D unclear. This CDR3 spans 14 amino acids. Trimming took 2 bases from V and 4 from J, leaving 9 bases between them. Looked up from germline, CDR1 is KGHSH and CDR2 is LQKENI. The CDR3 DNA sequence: TGTGCCAGCTCACCAGGGCCAGGTAAAAACATTCAGTACTTC. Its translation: CASSPGPGKNIQYF.

The CDR3 here is CASSPPGAGHQPQHF. The CDR3 nucleotides are TGTGCCAGCTCACCTCCAGGGGCCGGCCATCAGCCCCAGCATTTT. This rearrangement joins TRBV18 to TRBJ1-5; possibly TRBD1 for D (6 bases). The V end lost 3 bases, the J end lost 5 bases, and 14 bases lay between the germline ends. Per germline, CDR1 KGHSH and CDR2 LQKENI. The CDR3 is made up of 15 amino acids.

DNA of the CDR3: TGTGCCAGCAGTCCGGGACATAGCTACGAGCAGTACTTC. This codes for CASSPGHSYEQYF. The chain is built from TRBV27 and TRBJ2-7; maybe TRBD1 (6 bases). In germline, CDR1 is MNHEY, CDR2 SMNVEV (reference sequence). Trimming cost V 5 bases and J 3 bases, with 11 bases left between them. The CDR3 covers 13 residues.

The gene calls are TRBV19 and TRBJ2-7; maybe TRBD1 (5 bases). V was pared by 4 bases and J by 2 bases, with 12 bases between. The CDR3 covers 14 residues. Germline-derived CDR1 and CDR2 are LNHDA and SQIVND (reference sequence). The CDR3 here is CASSRGRATYEQYF. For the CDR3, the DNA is TGTGCCAGTAGTAGGGGCAGGGCAACCTACGAGCAGTACTTC.

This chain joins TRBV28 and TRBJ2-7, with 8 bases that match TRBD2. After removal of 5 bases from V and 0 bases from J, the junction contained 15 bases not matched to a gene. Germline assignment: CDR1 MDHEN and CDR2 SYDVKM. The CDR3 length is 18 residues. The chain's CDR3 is CASSTSSISGIPSYEQYF. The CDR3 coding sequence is TGTGCCAGCAGTACCTCCTCCATTAGCGGGATACCCTCCTACGAGCAGTACTTC.

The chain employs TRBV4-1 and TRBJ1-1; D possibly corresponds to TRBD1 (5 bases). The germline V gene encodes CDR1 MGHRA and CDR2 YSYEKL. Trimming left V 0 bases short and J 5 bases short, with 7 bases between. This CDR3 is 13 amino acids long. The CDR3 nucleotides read TGCGCCAGCAGCCAAGATGGGGCTACTGAAGCTTTCTTT. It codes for CASSQDGATEAFF.

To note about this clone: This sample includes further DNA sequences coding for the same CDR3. CDR3 protein: CASSETGNTEAFF. For the CDR3, the DNA is TGCGCCAGCAGCGAAACCGGGAACACTGAAGCTTTCTTT. This sequence joins TRBV5-1 and TRBJ1-1; no definite D call. CDR3 length equals 13 residues. Germline-derived CDR1 and CDR2 are SGHRS and YFSETQ. Deletions cut 4 bases from V and 1 base from J, with 8 bases between.

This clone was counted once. CDR3 in DNA: TGTGCCAGCAGCCCGGGACAGGGGTTCGGTACGCAGTATTTT. As protein: CASSPGQGFGTQYF. The chain uses TRBV5-6 and TRBJ2-3; 10 positions agree with TRBD1. This CDR3 spans 14 amino acids. CDR1 SGHDT and CDR2 YYEEEE come from the germline V gene. V shed 4 bases, J shed 8 bases, and the junction held 7 bases outside the gene matches.

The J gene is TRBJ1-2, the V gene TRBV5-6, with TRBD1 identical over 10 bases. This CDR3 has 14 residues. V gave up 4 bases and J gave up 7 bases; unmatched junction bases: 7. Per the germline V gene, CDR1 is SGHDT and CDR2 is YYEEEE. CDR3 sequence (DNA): TGTGCCAGCAGCCCCGGACAGGGGGTGTCTGGCTACACCTTC. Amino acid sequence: CASSPGQGVSGYTF.

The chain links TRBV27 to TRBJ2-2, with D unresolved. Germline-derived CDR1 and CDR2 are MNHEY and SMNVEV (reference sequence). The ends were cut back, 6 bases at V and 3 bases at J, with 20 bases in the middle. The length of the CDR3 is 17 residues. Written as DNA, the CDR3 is TGTGCCAGCAGACCTGCCCCTTGGCAGGCCCACACCGGGGAGCTGTTTTTT. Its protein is CASRPAPWQAHTGELFF.

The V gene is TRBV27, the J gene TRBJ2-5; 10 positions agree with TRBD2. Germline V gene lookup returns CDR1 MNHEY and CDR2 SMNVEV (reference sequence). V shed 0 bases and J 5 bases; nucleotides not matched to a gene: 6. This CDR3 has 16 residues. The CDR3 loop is CASSLSPSGSWETQYF. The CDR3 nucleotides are TGTGCCAGCAGTTTATCGCCTAGCGGGAGTTGGGAGACCCAGTACTTC.

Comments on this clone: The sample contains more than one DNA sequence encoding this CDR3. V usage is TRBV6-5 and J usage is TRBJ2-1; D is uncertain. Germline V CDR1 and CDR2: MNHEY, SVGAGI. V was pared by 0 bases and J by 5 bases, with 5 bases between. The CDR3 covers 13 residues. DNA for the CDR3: TGTGCCAGCAGTTACTCGTCTGACAATGAGCAGTTCTTC. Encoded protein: CASSYSSDNEQFF.

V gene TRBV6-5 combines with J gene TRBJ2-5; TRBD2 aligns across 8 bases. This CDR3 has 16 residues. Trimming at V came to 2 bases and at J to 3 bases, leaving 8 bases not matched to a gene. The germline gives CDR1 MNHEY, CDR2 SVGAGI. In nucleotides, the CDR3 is TGTGCCAGCAGTTACCAGGTCGGGGGGGGGAAAGAGACCCAGTACTTC. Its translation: CASSYQVGGGKETQYF.

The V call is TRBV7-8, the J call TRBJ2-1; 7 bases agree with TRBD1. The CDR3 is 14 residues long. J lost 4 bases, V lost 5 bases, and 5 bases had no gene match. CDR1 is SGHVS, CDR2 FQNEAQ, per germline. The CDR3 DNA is TGTGCCAGCAGCCCCTGGACAGGATACAATGAGCAGTTCTTC. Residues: CASSPWTGYNEQFF.

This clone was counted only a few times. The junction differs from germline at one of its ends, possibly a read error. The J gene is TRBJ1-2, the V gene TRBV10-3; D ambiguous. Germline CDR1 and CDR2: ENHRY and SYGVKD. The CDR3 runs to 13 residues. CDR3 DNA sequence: TGTGCCATCACGGGTATAATTAACGATGGCTACACCTTC. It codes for CAITGIINDGYTF.

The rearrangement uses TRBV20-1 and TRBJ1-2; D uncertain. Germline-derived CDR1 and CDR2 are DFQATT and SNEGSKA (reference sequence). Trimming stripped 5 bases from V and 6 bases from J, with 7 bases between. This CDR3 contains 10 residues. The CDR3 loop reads CSAPKNGYTF. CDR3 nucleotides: TGCAGTGCTCCTAAAAATGGCTACACCTTC.

CDR3 amino acids: CASSQRPGTSSYEQYF. The CDR3 coding sequence is TGCGCCAGCAGCCAAAGACCCGGGACAAGCTCCTACGAGCAGTACTTC. J is TRBJ2-7 and V is TRBV5-1; a weak D match, TRBD1 (6 bases). The CDR3 length is 16 residues. Trimming stripped 4 bases from V and 0 bases from J, with 17 bases between. The germline V gene encodes CDR1 SGHRS and CDR2 YFSETQ.

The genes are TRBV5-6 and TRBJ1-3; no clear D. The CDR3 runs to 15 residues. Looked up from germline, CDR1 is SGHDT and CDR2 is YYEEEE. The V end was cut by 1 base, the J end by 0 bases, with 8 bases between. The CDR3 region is CASSLIGSSGNTIYF. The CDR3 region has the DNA TGTGCCAGCAGCTTGATCGGGAGCTCTGGAAACACCATATATTTT.

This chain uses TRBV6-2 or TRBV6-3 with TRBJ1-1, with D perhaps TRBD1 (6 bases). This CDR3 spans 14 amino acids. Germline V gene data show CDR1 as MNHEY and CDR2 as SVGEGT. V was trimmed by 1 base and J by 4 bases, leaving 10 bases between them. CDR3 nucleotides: TGTGCCAGCAGTTACTTGGGGGGGCCCACTGAAGCTTTCTTT. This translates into CASSYLGGPTEAFF.

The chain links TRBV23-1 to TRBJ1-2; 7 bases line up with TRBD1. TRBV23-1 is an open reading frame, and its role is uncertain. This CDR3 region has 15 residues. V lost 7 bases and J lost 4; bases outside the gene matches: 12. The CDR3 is CASTRRGQPIYGYTF. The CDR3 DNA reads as TGCGCCAGCACACGTCGGGGACAGCCGATCTATGGCTACACCTTC.

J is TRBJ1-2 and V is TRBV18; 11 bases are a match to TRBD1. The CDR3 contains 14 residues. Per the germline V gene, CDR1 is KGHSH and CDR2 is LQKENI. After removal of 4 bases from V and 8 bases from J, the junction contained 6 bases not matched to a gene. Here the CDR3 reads CASSHGQGAGGYTF. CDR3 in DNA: TGTGCCAGCTCACATGGACAGGGGGCGGGCGGCTACACCTTC.

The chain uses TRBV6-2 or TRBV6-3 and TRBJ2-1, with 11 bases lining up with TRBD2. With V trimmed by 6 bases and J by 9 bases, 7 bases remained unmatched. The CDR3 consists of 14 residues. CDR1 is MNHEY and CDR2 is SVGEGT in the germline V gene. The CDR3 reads CASSLSGRAGEQFF. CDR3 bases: TGTGCCAGCAGCCTTAGCGGGAGGGCCGGTGAGCAGTTCTTC.

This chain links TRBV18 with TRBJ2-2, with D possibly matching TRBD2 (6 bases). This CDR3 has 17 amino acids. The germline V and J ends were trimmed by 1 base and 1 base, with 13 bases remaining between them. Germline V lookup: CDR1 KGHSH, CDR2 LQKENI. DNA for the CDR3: TGTGCCAGCTCACCACGACTGGGAGCGGGGAACACCGGGGAGCTGTTTTTT. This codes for CASSPRLGAGNTGELFF.

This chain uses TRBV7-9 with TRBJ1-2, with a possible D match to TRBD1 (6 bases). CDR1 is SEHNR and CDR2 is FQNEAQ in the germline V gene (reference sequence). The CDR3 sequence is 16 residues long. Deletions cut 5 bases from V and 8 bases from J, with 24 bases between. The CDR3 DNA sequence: TGTGCCAGCAGCAGACCTAAGGGGGAGAACAGGGTCGGCTACACCTTC. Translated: CASSRPKGENRVGYTF.

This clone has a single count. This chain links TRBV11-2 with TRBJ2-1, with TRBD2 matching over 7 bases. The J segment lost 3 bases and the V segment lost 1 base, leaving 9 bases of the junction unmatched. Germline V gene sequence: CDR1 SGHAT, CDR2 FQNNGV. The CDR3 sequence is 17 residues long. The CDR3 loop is CASSLVTGLADYNEQFF. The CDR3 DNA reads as TGTGCCAGCAGCTTAGTTACCGGGCTAGCGGACTACAATGAGCAGTTCTTC. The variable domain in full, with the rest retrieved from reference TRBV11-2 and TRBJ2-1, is EAGVAQSPRYKIIEKRQSVAFWCNPISGHATLYWYQQILGQGPKLLIQFQNNGVVDDSQLPKDRFSAERLKGVDSTLKIQPAKLEDSAVYLCASSLVTGLADYNEQFFGPGTRLTVL.

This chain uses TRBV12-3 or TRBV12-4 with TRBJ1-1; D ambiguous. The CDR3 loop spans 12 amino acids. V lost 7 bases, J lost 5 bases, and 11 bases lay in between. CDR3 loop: CASTLRPTEAFF. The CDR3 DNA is TGTGCCAGCACCTTGAGGCCTACTGAAGCTTTCTTT.

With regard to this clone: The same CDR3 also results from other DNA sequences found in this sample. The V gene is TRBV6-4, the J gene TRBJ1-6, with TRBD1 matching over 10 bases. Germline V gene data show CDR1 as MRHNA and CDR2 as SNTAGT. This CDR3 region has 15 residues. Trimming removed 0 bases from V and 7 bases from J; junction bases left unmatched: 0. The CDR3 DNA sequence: TGTGCCAGCAGTGACTCGACAGGGGGCAATTCACCCCTCCACTTT. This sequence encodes CASSDSTGGNSPLHF.